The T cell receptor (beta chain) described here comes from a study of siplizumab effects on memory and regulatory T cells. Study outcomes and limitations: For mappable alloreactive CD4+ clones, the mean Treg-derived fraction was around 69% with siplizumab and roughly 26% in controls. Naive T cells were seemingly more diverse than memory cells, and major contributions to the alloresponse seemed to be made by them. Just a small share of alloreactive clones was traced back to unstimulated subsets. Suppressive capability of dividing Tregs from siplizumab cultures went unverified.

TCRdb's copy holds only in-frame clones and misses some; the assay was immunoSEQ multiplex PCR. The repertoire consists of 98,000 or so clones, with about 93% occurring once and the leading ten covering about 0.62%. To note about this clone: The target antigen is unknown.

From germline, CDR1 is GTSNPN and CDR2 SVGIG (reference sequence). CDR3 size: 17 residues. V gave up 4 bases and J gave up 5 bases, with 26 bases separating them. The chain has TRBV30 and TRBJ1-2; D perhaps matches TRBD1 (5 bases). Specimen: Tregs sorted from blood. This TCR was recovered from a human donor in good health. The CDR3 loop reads CAWTRPRGPGRGYGYTF. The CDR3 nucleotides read TGTGCCTGGACCCGCCCCCGGGGACCGGGGCGCGGATATGGCTACACCTTC. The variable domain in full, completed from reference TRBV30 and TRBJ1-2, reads SQTIHQWPATLVQPVGSPLSLECTVEGTSNPNLYWYRQAAGRGLQLLFYSVGIGQISSEVPQNLSASRPQDRQFILSSKKLLLSDSGFYLCAWTRPRGPGRGYGYTFGSGTRLTVV.